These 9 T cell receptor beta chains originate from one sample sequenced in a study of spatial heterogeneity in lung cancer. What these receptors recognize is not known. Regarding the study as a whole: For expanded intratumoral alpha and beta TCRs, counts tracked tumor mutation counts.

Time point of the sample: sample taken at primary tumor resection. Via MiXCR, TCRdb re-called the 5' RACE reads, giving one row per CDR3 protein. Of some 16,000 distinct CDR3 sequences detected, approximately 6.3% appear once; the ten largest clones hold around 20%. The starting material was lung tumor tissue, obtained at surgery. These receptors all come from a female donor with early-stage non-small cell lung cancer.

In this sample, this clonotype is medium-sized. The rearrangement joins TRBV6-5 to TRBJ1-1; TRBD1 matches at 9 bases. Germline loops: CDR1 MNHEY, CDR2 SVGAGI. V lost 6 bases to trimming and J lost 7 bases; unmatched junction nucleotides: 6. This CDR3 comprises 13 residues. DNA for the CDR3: TGTGCCAGCAGCCCCAGACAGGGGGGTGAAGCTTTCTTT. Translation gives CASSPRQGGEAFF.

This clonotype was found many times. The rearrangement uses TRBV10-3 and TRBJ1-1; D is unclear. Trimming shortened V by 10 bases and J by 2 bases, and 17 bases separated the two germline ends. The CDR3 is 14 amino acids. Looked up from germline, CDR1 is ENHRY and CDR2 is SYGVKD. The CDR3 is CATSTGFSNTEAFF. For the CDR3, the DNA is TGTGCCACCTCCACCGGTTTCTCTAACACTGAAGCTTTCTTT.

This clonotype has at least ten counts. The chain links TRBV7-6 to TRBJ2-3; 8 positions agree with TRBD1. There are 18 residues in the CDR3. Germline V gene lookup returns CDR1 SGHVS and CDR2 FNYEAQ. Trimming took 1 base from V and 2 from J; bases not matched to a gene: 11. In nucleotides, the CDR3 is TGTGCCAGCAGCTTAGTTGGGCGACAGGGGCACATCACAGATACGCAGTATTTT. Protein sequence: CASSLVGRQGHITDTQYF.

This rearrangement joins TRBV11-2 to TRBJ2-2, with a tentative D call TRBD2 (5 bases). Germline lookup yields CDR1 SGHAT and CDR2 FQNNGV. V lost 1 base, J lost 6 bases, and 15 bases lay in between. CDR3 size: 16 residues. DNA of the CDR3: TGTGCCAGCAGCTTAGCCAGCTCGACGGGGTCCGGGGAGCTGTTTTTT. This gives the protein CASSLASSTGSGELFF.

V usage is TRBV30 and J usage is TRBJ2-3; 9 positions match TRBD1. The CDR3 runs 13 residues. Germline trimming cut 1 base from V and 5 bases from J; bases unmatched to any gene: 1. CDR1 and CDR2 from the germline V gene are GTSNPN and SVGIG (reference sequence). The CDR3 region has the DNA TGTGCCTGGAGTGGGACAGGGGAAGATACGCAGTATTTT. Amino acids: CAWSGTGEDTQYF.

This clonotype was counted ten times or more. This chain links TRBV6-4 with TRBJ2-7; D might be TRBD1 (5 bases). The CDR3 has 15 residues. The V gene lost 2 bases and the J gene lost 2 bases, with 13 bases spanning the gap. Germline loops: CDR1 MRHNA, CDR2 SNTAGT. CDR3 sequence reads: CASSDPSTAPYEQYF. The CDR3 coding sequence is TGTGCCAGCAGTGACCCCTCGACAGCTCCCTACGAGCAGTACTTC.

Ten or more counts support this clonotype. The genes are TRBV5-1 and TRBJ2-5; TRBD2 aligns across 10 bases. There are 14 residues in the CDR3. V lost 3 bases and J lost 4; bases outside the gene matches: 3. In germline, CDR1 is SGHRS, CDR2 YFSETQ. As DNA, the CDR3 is TGCGCCAGCAGCTCGGGACTAGCGAGAGAGACCCAGTACTTC. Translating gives CASSSGLARETQYF.

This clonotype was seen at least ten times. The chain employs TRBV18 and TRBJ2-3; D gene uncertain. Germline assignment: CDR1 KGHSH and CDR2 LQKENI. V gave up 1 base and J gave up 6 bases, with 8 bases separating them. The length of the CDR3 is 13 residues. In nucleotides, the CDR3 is TGTGCCAGCTCACCACAGGGCAGGGATACGCAGTATTTT. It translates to CASSPQGRDTQYF.

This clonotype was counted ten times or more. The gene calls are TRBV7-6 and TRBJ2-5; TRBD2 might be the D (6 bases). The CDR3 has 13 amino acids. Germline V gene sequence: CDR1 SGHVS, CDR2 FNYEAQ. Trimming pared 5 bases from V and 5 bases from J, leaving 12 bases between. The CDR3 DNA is TGTGCCAGCAGCCCGGGACTTTCGGAGACCCAGTACTTC. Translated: CASSPGLSETQYF.